A single sample gave rise to the 6 T cell receptor beta chains below, sequenced in a study of blood T cells in healthy people across ages. Alongside a J-beta primer mix, a sample-barcoded 5' primer served in a second PCR lasting roughly 7 to 11 cycles. TCRdb redid the calling of the 5' RACE reads with MiXCR, one entry per CDR3 protein. This table holds roughly 1.5 million distinct CDR3 sequences, approximately 43% found once. The sample taken for sequencing was blood. The receptors were sampled from a young woman in good health.

This chain links TRBV7-9 with TRBJ1-1; D ambiguous. The CDR3 runs 11 residues. From germline, CDR1 is SEHNR and CDR2 FQNEAQ (reference sequence). Trimming left V 5 bases short and J 3 bases short, with 4 bases between. Here the CDR3 reads CASSTHTEAFF. In nucleotides, the CDR3 is TGTGCCAGCAGCACCCACACTGAAGCTTTCTTT.

The chain recombines TRBV6-6 with TRBJ2-1; possible D gene TRBD2, 5 bases. Per the germline V gene, CDR1 is MNHNY and CDR2 is SVGAGI (reference sequence). The ends were cut back, 5 bases at V and 0 bases at J, with 14 bases in the middle. This CDR3 is 16 amino acids long. The CDR3 protein is CASSMQRESSYNEQFF. The CDR3 DNA follows: TGTGCCAGCAGTATGCAACGGGAAAGCTCCTACAATGAGCAGTTCTTC.

This chain connects TRBV9 to TRBJ2-3; 7 bases map to TRBD2. The CDR3 covers 15 residues. V trimming: 4 bases; J trimming: 1 base; junction bases outside the gene matches: 6. The germline V gene encodes CDR1 SGDLS and CDR2 YYNGEE. CDR3: CASSPGTTRTDTQYF. The CDR3 region has the DNA TGTGCCAGCAGCCCTGGGACTACCCGCACAGATACGCAGTATTTT. Variable domain in full (rest from reference TRBV9 and TRBJ2-3): DSGVTQTPKHLITATGQRVTLRCSPRSGDLSVYWYQQSLDQGLQFLIQYYNGEERAKGNILERFSAQQFPDLHSELNLSSLELGDSALYFCASSPGTTRTDTQYFGPGTRLTVL.

The DNA for the CDR3 is TGTGCCAGCAGCTTAGTTCTTGCAGGGTCGGGGACCCAGTACTTC. Its translation: CASSLVLAGSGTQYF. The gene calls are TRBV7-9 and TRBJ2-7; D perhaps matches TRBD1 (5 bases). The J call may be wrong; the DNA end is better matched by TRBJ2-5. The CDR3 totals 15 residues. CDR1 SEHNR and CDR2 FQNEAQ come from the germline V gene (reference sequence).

The chain recombines TRBV4-1 with TRBJ1-5; D gene ambiguous. Trimming removed 0 bases from V and 7 bases from J, with 13 bases in between. The CDR3 has 15 amino acids. The germline CDR1 and CDR2 sequences are MGHRA and YSYEKL. CDR3 protein: CASSQEGWGNQPQHF. Here the CDR3 DNA reads TGCGCCAGCAGCCAAGAAGGGTGGGGAAACCAGCCCCAGCATTTT.

This clonotype was picked up a small number of times. The chain recombines TRBV12-3 or TRBV12-4 with TRBJ1-1; the D gene is possibly TRBD1 (6 bases). The CDR3 sequence is 14 residues long. The V gene lost 3 bases and the J gene lost 6 bases, with 14 bases spanning the gap. The CDR3: CASSFLQGTAEAFF. DNA for the CDR3: TGTGCCAGCAGTTTCCTCCAGGGGACGGCTGAAGCTTTCTTT.